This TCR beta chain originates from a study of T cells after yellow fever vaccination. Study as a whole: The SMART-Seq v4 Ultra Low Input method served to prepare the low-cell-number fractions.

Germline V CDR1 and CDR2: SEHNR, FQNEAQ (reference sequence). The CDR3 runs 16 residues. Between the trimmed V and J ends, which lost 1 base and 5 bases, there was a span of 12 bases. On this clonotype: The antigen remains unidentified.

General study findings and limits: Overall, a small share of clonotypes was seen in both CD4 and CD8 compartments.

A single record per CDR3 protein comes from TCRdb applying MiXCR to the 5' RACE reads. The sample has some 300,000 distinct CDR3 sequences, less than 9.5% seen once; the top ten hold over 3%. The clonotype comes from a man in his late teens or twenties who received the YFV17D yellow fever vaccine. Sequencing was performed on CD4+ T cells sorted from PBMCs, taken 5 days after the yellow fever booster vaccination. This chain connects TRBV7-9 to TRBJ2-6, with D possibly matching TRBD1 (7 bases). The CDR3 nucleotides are TGTGCCAGCAGCTTAGTGCAGGGGGACTGGGCCAACGTCCTGACTTTC. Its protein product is CASSLVQGDWANVLTF.